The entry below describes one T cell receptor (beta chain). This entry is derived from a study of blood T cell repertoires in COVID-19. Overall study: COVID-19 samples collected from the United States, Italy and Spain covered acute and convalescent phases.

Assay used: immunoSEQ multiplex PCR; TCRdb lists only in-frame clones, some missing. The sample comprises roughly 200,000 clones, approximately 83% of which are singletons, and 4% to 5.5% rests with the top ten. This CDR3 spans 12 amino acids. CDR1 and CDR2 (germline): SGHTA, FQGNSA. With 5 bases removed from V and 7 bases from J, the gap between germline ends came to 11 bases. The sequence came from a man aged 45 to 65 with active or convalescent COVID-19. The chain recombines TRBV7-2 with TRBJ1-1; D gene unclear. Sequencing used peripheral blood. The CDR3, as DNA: TGTGCCAGCAGCCACCGGGATGGTGAAGCTTTCTTT. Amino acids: CASSHRDGEAFF. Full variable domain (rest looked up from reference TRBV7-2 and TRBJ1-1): GAGVSQSPSNKVTEKGKDVELRCDPISGHTALYWYRQSLGQGLEFLIYFQGNSAPDKSGLPSDRFSAERTGGSVSTLTIQRTQQEDSAVYLCASSHRDGEAFFGQGTRLTVV.